Below, 7 T cell receptor beta chains from the same sample are listed, as sequenced in a study of molecular identifiers for immune sequencing clone quantification. Via MiXCR, TCRdb re-called the PCR reads, giving one row per CDR3 protein. This table has some 320,000 distinct CDR3 sequences, about a quarter appearing once. The sequencing input was naive CD8+ T cells from blood, with Jurkat cell RNA spiked in. Documented subset: FACS-sorted CD8+CD4-CCR7+CD45RA+ naive T cells. All receptors derive from a human donor in good health. Some libraries in this study had Jurkat cell RNA spiked in.

This clonotype was seen many times. A junction boundary mismatches the germline segment, possibly from a read error. CDR3 sequence reads: CASSQDPLRGGAYEQYF. As DNA, the CDR3 is TGCGCCAGCAGCCAAGATCCTCTCCGCGGGGGGGCCTACGAGCAGTACTTC. The chain couples TRBV4-2 to TRBJ2-7, with TRBD2 matching 9 bases. Germline CDR1 is LGHNA and CDR2 is YNFKEQ. This CDR3 has 17 amino acids.

This clonotype was seen only a few times. The V call is TRBV12-3 or TRBV12-4, the J call TRBJ1-6; the D gene is possibly TRBD1 (6 bases). The CDR3 has 17 residues. The V and J ends lost 4 bases and 1 base respectively, with 14 bases between them. The CDR3 loop reads CASSSTGLGSYNSPLHF. The DNA for the CDR3 is TGTGCCAGCAGTTCGACAGGTTTGGGGTCCTATAATTCACCCCTCCACTTT.

This clonotype appeared a few times. The genes are TRBV15 and TRBJ1-1, with D perhaps matching TRBD1 (5 bases). Trimming removed 0 bases from V and 6 bases from J, with 11 bases in between. The CDR3 has 14 amino acids. Germline-derived CDR1 and CDR2 are LNHNV and YYDKDF (reference sequence). Written as DNA, the CDR3 is TGTGCCACCAGCAGAGATTCAGGGCCGGCTGAAGCTTTCTTT. Its translation is CATSRDSGPAEAFF.

In its sample, this clonotype was seen many times. CDR3 protein: CASTSTGEGFF. In DNA form, the CDR3 reads TGTGCCAGTACTTCGACAGGGGAGGGTTTCTTT. The V and J genes are TRBV7-9 and TRBJ1-1; TRBD1 agrees at 8 bases. V lost 9 bases, J lost 13 bases, and 10 bases stayed unmatched. Germline lookup yields CDR1 SEHNR and CDR2 FQNEAQ (reference sequence). The CDR3 is made up of 11 amino acids. The full variable domain, in which reference TRBV7-9 and TRBJ1-1 provide the parts outside the CDR3, is DTGVSQNPRHKITKRGQNVTFRCDPISEHNRLYWYRQTLGQGPEFLTYFQNEAQLEKSRLLSDRFSAERPKGSFSTLEIQRTEQGDSAMYLCASTSTGEGFFGQGTRLTVV.

Only one count was recorded for this clonotype. A single base separates this from a much larger clone, so it may be a read error. The chain is built from TRBV6-5 and TRBJ2-2; TRBD1 matches 8 bases. The germline CDR1 and CDR2 sequences are MNHEY and SVGAGI. Trimming removed 8 bases from V and 1 base from J; junction bases left unmatched: 3. This CDR3 is 14 amino acids long. The CDR3 region is CASGTGVNTGELFF. The CDR3 bases are TGTGCCAGCGGGACAGGCGTGAACACCGGGGAGCTGTTTTTT.

In the case of this clonotype: A much larger clone sits a single nucleotide away, making a read error possible. V is TRBV9 and J is TRBJ2-3; possible D gene TRBD1, 6 bases. The CDR3 loop spans 16 amino acids. Germline V gene lookup returns CDR1 SGDLS and CDR2 YYNGEE. CDR3 residues: CASSMDSVFETDTQCF. As DNA, the CDR3 is TGTGCCAGCAGCATGGACAGTGTATTCGAGACAGATACGCAGTGTTTT.

Comments on this clonotype: A much larger clone lies a single base off, so this may be a read error. This sequence joins TRBV29-1 and TRBJ1-2; 9 bases agree with TRBD1. The length of the CDR3 is 16 residues. Germline V gene lookup returns CDR1 SQVTM and CDR2 ANQGSEA. The junction had 5 bases not matched to a gene; V was cut back by 0 bases and J by 0 bases. DNA for the CDR3: TGCAGCGTTGAAGACACGGACAGGGGAACTAACTATGGCTACACCTTC. Protein: CSVEDTDRGTNYGYTF.